These T cell receptor beta chains were read from a single sample in a study of cytomegalovirus exposure and HLA in healthy donors. Only in-frame clones appear in the TCRdb table, and some are missing; sequencing was by immunoSEQ multiplex PCR. Its clone listing holds more than 200,000 clones. Material for sequencing was PBMCs. The receptors were sampled from a woman aged 25 to 39 in good health and CMV-seropositive. The CDR3 runs from the conserved cysteine through the conserved F or W. A D gene is named only where the DNA matches it firmly.

TGTGCCAGAAGCTCTCAGGGTCTTACCCCCACTGAAGCTTTCTTT | CARSSQGLTPTEAFF | TRBV5-3 | . | TRBJ1-1
TGCGCCAGCAGAAGGTCGACAGGGCCCGGCTCTGAAAAACTGTTTTTT | CASRRSTGPGSEKLFF | TRBV5-1 | TRBD1 | TRBJ1-4
TGTGCCAGCAGTTTACCCCTAAATGAGCAGTTCTTC | CASSLPLNEQFF | TRBV28 | . | TRBJ2-1
TGTGCCAGCAGCTCAGGGGTGGGGTACGACGTCCTGACTTTC | CASSSGVGYDVLTF | TRBV7-8 | . | TRBJ2-6
TGTGCCAGCAGCTCGGGGACAGACGGAGGAGAGACCCAGTACTTC | CASSSGTDGGETQYF | TRBV7-9 | TRBD1 | TRBJ2-5
TGTGCCAGCAGCTTATCGGACAGACTATTACCGGAGCTGTTTTTT | CASSLSDRLLPELFF | TRBV7-2 | . | TRBJ2-2
TGTGCCAGCAGCTTGGTGGGTCTAGCGGGAGGTGAGGCCAAAAACATTCAGTACTTC | CASSLVGLAGGEAKNIQYF | TRBV11-2 | TRBD2 | TRBJ2-4
TGTGCCAGTAGGAGACAGGGGAGAGGCAGCACAGATACGCAGTATTTT | CASRRQGRGSTDTQYF | TRBV19 | TRBD1 | TRBJ2-3
TGTGCCAGCAGCGCCCGACTAGCGGGAGGCTTCGGGAGTGAGCAGTTCTTC | CASSARLAGGFGSEQFF | TRBV9 | TRBD2 | TRBJ2-1
TGTGCCAGCAGTTTATGGGGACAGGGGGTTTACAATGAGCAGTTCTTC | CASSLWGQGVYNEQFF | TRBV27 | TRBD1 | TRBJ2-1
TGTGCCAGTAGTATACAGGCCCTTGGTTCACCCCTCCACTTT | CASSIQALGSPLHF | TRBV19 | . | TRBJ1-6
TGCGCCAGCAGCCAGGAACAGGAGAATAACTATGGCTACACCTTC | CASSQEQENNYGYTF | TRBV4-1 | . | TRBJ1-2
TGCGCCAGCAGCAACGGGAACACAGATACGCAGTATTTT | CASSNGNTDTQYF | TRBV5-1 | . | TRBJ2-3
TGCAGCGTCGGTGGACAGAGCGATGAGCAGTTCTTC | CSVGGQSDEQFF | TRBV29-1 | . | TRBJ2-1
TGTGCCAGCAGGACAGGGGGGTACGAGCAGTACTTC | CASRTGGYEQYF | TRBV2 | TRBD1 | TRBJ2-7
TGTGCCAGCAGCCCCCCCCGGGCGGCAGGGGGGGAGACCCAGTACTTC | CASSPPRAAGGETQYF | TRBV5-6 | . | TRBJ2-5
TGTGCCAGCAGTTTATTAGACAACAGGGGACAGCCCCAGCATTTT | CASSLLDNRGQPQHF | TRBV28 | TRBD1 | TRBJ1-5
TGTGCCAGCAGTGTAGCCTACGAGCAGTACTTC | CASSVAYEQYF | TRBV27 | . | TRBJ2-7
TGTGCCAGCAGTCAGGAGGGGAGATCTAATGAAAAACTGTTTTTT | CASSQEGRSNEKLFF | TRBV6-6 | . | TRBJ1-4
TGCGCCAGCAGCAGGGGGACAGGGGGTACCGCGAACACCGGGGAGCTGTTTTTT | CASSRGTGGTANTGELFF | TRBV5-1 | TRBD1 | TRBJ2-2
TGTGCCAGCTCACCAACCGACAGGGAAGGTGAAGCTTTCTTT | CASSPTDREGEAFF | TRBV18 | TRBD1 | TRBJ1-1
TGTGCCAGCAGCTCCCACCAGGGGAGCACTGAAGCTTTCTTT | CASSSHQGSTEAFF | TRBV5-4 | . | TRBJ1-1
TGTGCCAGCACAGGGGGGACCTATCCAGATACGCAGTATTTT | CASTGGTYPDTQYF | TRBV9 | . | TRBJ2-3
TGTGCCAGCAGCTCAGCGGCGGGACTAGCGGCTTTCAATGAGCAGTTCTTC | CASSSAAGLAAFNEQFF | TRBV7-6 | TRBD2 | TRBJ2-1
TGCGCCAGCAGCGGACGGGACAGGGCGAACTATGGCTACACCTTC | CASSGRDRANYGYTF | TRBV4-1 | TRBD1 | TRBJ1-2
TGTGCCATCAGTGAGCCCCAGGTGTACTATGGCTACACCTTC | CAISEPQVYYGYTF | TRBV10-3 | . | TRBJ1-2
TGTGCCAGCAGCGAAAGGAGGACTTACACCGGGGAGCTGTTTTTT | CASSERRTYTGELFF | TRBV9 | . | TRBJ2-2
TGTGCCAGCAGCCCCGGGACTAGCGGGAGTATAAGCACCGGGGAGCTGTTTTTT | CASSPGTSGSISTGELFF | TRBV5-4 | TRBD2 | TRBJ2-2
TGCGCCAGCAGCTTGGGGAACGGGGGGAGGACAGATACGCAGTATTTT | CASSLGNGGRTDTQYF | TRBV5-1 | TRBD2 | TRBJ2-3
TGTGCCAGCTCACCTCGATGGGACACCGAAGGCACTGAAGCTTTCTTT | CASSPRWDTEGTEAFF | TRBV18 | . | TRBJ1-1
TGTGCCAGTAACCGGGTTCTGAACACTGAAGCTTTCTTT | CASNRVLNTEAFF | TRBV19 | . | TRBJ1-1
TGTGCCAGCAGCCCCGGCATGGGGAGGTTCCTTGAGCAGTTCTTC | CASSPGMGRFLEQFF | TRBV4-2 | . | TRBJ2-1
TGCGCCAGCAGCCCACATTACTCAGGGGTCGGGGAGCTGTTTTTT | CASSPHYSGVGELFF | TRBV4-1 | . | TRBJ2-2
TGCGCCAGCAGCCTACACAACTCCTACGAGCAGTACTTC | CASSLHNSYEQYF | TRBV4-1 | . | TRBJ2-7
TGTGCCAGCAGCTTAGTTTCCGGGTTGGTCGGGGAGCTGTTTTTT | CASSLVSGLVGELFF | TRBV11-2 | . | TRBJ2-2
TGTGCCAGCTCACCACCGAGTACCGGGGAGCTGTTTTTT | CASSPPSTGELFF | TRBV18 | . | TRBJ2-2
TGTGCCAGCAGTGTTCGGACATTGAACACTGAAGCTTTCTTT | CASSVRTLNTEAFF | TRBV6-1 | . | TRBJ1-1
TGTGCCTGGAGTGTACTAAGGGGACTAGCGGGAGGGAGTATCGGCAATGAGCAGTTCTTC | CAWSVLRGLAGGSIGNEQFF | TRBV30 | TRBD2 | TRBJ2-1